The rows below give T cell receptor beta chains drawn from one sample of a study of CD8 T cells in Susac syndrome. TCRdb re-analysed the immunoSEQ multiplex PCR reads in MiXCR, keeping a single row per CDR3 protein. This sample carries about 250,000 distinct CDR3 sequences, roughly 95% of them seen once, and the ten largest clones take 0.06% to 0.08%. The specimen was CD4+ T cells from PBMCs. These receptors all stem from a human donor with multiple sclerosis. Both conserved end residues are part of each CDR3.

TRBV29-1	TRBJ2-3	CSVVARGSSDTQYF
TRBV7-8	TRBJ1-6	CASSFQGQGATNSPLHF
TRBV2	TRBJ2-7	CASSEDWQGAAYIPYEQYF
TRBV3-1	TRBJ1-5	CASSLNNQPQHF
TRBV24-1	TRBJ2-2	CATSDSYDRATGELFF
TRBV12-3/TRBV12-4	TRBJ1-1	CASSPATGMNTEAFF
TRBV12-3/TRBV12-4	TRBJ1-2	CASSSTDYGYTF
TRBV29-1	TRBJ2-1	CSAGSGYEQFF
TRBV18	TRBJ1-2	CASSSRRGGEDGYTF
TRBV28	TRBJ2-6	CASTETAGANVLTF
TRBV5-1	TRBJ2-3	CASSPGLAGAADTQYF
TRBV9	TRBJ2-1	CASSFTPRGDEQFF
TRBV12-3/TRBV12-4	TRBJ1-1	CASSPPGPQAFF
TRBV30	TRBJ1-1	CAWSTGQGVNTEAFF
TRBV7-9	TRBJ2-2	CASRGVRLRAPNTGELFF
TRBV3-1	TRBJ2-5	CASSTRASGAGETQYF
TRBV11-2	TRBJ1-1	CASSLGHLDTEAFF
TRBV2	TRBJ1-6	CASSAAGHRLEPLHF
TRBV29-1	TRBJ2-3	CSVVARADTQYF
TRBV12-3/TRBV12-4	TRBJ2-3	CASSPGMADTQYF
TRBV20-1	TRBJ2-5	CSALLAAGQGTGQETQYF
TRBV30	TRBJ2-5	CAGGDSQETQYF
TRBV2	TRBJ2-2	CASSWLAGGSGELFF
TRBV7-9	TRBJ1-2	CASSPDGVYGYTF
TRBV9	TRBJ2-5	CTSSVDLASETQYF
TRBV29-1	TRBJ2-3	CSVGISTDTQYF
TRBV7-9	TRBJ1-1	CASKGGNTEAFF
TRBV2	TRBJ2-1	CASSERGLENNEQFF
TRBV3-1	TRBJ1-5	CASSQDAAGNGPQHF
TRBV7-9	TRBJ2-1	CASSLQDLEWTYNEQFF
TRBV2	TRBJ2-1	CASSGDPTYNEQFF
TRBV2	TRBJ2-2	CASSMTTGELFF
TRBV12-3/TRBV12-4	TRBJ2-1	CASSFKSIAGEPGEQFF
TRBV3-1	TRBJ2-3	CASSRTSGSADTQYF
TRBV19	TRBJ1-1	CASYDRGSTEAFF
TRBV19	TRBJ2-7	CASSMEASYEQYF
TRBV28	TRBJ2-1	CASSYPGRSYNEQFF
TRBV7-2	TRBJ2-1	CASRLSPRGGNNEQFF
TRBV6-6	TRBJ1-1	CASSGGTGNTEAFF
TRBV9	TRBJ1-1	CASSEGRGSEAFF